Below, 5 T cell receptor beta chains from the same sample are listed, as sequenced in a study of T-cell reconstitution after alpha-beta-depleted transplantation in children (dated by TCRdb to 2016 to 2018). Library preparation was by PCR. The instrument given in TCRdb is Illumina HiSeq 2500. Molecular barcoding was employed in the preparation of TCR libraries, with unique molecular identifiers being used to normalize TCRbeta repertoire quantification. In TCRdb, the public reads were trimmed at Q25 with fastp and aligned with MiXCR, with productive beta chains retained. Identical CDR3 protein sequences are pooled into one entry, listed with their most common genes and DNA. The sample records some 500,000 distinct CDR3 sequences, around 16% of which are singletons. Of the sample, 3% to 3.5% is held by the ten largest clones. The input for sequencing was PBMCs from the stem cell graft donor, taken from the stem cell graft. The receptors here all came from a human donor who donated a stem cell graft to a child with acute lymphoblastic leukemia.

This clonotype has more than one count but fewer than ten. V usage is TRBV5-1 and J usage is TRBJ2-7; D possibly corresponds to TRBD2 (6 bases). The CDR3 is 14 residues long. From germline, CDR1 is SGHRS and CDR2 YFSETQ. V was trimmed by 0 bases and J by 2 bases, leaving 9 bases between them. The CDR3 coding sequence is TGCGCCAGCAGCTTGGCCCGGGAGCCCTACGAGCAGTACTTC. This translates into CASSLAREPYEQYF.

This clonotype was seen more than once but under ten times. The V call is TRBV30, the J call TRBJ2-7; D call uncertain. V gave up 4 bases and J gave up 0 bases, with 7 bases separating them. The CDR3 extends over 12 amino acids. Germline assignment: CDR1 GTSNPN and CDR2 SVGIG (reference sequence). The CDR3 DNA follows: TGTGCCTGGAAGCCGGACTCCTACGAGCAGTACTTC. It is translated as CAWKPDSYEQYF.

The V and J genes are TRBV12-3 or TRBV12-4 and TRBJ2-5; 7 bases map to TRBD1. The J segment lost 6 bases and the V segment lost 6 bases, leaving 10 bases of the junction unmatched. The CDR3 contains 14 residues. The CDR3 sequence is CASRRCDRAKTQYF. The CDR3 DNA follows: TGTGCCAGCAGACGTTGCGACAGGGCAAAGACCCAGTACTTC.

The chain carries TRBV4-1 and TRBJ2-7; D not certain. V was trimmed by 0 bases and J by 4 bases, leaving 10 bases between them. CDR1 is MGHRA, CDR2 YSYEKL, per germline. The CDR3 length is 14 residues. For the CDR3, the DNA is TGCGCCAGCAGCCAAGATATAAGCGTTTACGAGCAGTACTTC. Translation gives CASSQDISVYEQYF.

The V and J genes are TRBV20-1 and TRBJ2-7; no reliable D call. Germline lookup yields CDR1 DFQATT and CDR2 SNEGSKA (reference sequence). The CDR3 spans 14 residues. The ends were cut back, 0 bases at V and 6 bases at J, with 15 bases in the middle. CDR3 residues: CSARDLAYFGEQYF. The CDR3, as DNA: TGCAGTGCTAGAGACCTCGCCTATTTCGGCGAGCAGTACTTC.